This T cell receptor (beta chain) is drawn from a study of blood T cell repertoires in COVID-19. For the study at large: COVID-19 samples collected from the United States, Italy and Spain covered acute and convalescent phases. The cDNA or gDNA used as material had been derived from T cells, B-cell-depleted T cells, or PBMCs.

Enrolled through a virtual design, the participants were between about 18 and 100 years of age and came from about two dozen US areas. Method: immunoSEQ multiplex PCR; TCRdb's copy keeps in-frame clones and lacks some. The profile shows a few hundred thousand clones, around 88% of them singletons. As to this clone: Other DNA sequences of this sample code for an identical CDR3.

V lost 6 bases to trimming and J lost 5 bases, with 7 bases between them. The germline gives CDR1 DFQATT, CDR2 SNEGSKA (reference sequence). This CDR3 has 10 amino acids. This TCR came from a woman aged 35 to 49 with acute COVID-19. This sequence joins TRBV20-1 and TRBJ2-5; no clear D. The sample comprised PBMCs or T cells enriched from blood (not recorded which). The CDR3 DNA sequence: TGCAGTGCCCCGGGTGAGACCCAGTACTTC. Translating gives CSAPGETQYF.